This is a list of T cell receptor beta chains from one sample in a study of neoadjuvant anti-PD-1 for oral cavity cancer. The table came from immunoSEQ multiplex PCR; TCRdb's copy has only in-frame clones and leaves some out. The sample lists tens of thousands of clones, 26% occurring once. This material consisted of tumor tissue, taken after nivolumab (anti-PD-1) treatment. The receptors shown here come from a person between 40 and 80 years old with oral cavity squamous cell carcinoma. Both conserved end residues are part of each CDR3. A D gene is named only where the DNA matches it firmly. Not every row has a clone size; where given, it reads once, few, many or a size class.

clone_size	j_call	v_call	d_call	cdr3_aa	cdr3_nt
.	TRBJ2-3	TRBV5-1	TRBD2	CASSVISGSADTQYF	TGCGCCAGCAGTGTTATTAGCGGGAGTGCAGATACGCAGTATTTT
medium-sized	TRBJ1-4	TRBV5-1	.	CASSLDQVLANEKLFF	TGCGCCAGCAGCTTGGATCAGGTCCTGGCTAATGAAAAACTGTTTTTT
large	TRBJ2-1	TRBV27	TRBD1	CASRVQGIYNEQFF	TGTGCCAGCAGAGTACAGGGGATCTACAATGAGCAGTTCTTC
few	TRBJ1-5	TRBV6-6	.	CASSYGGYNQPQHF	TGTGCCAGCAGTTACGGGGGTTACAATCAGCCCCAGCATTTT
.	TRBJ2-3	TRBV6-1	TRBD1	CASRQGVPDTQYF	TGTGCCAGCAGACAGGGGGTCCCAGATACGCAGTATTTT
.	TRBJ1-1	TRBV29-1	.	CSVKVGAGDGTEAFF	TGCAGCGTTAAGGTGGGGGCAGGGGATGGCACTGAAGCTTTCTTT
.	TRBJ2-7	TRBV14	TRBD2	CASSPAGGGYEQYF	TGTGCCAGCAGCCCAGCGGGAGGTGGTTACGAGCAGTACTTC
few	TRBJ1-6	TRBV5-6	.	CASNRGDPNSPLHF	TGTGCCAGCAATAGGGGCGATCCTAATTCACCCCTCCACTTT
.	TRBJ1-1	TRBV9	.	CASSAQAGTLSTEAFF	TGTGCCAGCAGCGCCCAGGCAGGGACGCTATCCACTGAAGCTTTCTTT
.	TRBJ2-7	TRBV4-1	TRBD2	CASSQDGTSGLVSYEQYF	TGCGCCAGCAGCCAAGATGGCACTAGCGGGTTGGTCTCCTACGAGCAGTACTTC
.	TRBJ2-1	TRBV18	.	CASSPTQQGEQFF	TGTGCCAGCTCACCGACACAACAGGGCGAACAGTTCTTC
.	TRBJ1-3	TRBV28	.	CASTLRTWDTIYF	TGTGCCAGCACCCTTAGGACCTGGGACACCATATATTTT
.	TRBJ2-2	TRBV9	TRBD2	CASSPQTSGSWGGELFF	TGTGCCAGCAGCCCTCAGACGAGCGGGAGTTGGGGCGGGGAGCTGTTTTTT
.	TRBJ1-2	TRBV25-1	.	CASTGGGLTNYGYTF	TGTGCCAGCACCGGAGGGGGACTAACTAACTATGGCTACACCTTC
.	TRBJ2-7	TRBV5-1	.	CASRPTTGPEQYF	TGCGCCAGCAGACCTACTACAGGGCCCGAGCAGTACTTC
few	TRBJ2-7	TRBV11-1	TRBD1	CASSLPRGTGSYEQYF	TGTGCCAGCAGCTTACCGAGGGGGACAGGGAGCTACGAGCAGTACTTC
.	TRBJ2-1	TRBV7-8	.	CASSLGLDNEQFF	TGTGCCAGCAGCTTAGGACTAGATAATGAGCAGTTCTTC
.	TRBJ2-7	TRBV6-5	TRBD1	CASSKRQGFTYEQYF	TGTGCCAGCAGTAAAAGACAGGGGTTCACCTACGAGCAGTACTTC
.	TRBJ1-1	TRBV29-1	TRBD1	CSVKTGGNTEAFF	TGCAGCGTAAAGACAGGGGGGAACACTGAAGCTTTCTTT
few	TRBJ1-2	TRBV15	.	CATSRPGQFYGYTF	TGTGCCACCAGCAGACCCGGACAGTTTTATGGCTACACCTTC
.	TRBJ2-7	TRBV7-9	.	CASSPNRDDYEQYF	TGTGCCAGCAGCCCCAACAGGGATGACTACGAGCAGTACTTC
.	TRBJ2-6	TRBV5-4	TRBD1	CASSLSRQGGNLGVVLTF	TGTGCCAGCAGCTTATCCAGACAGGGTGGGAATCTTGGGGTCGTCCTGACTTTC
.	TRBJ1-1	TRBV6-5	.	CASTGLGGTEAFF	TGTGCCAGCACTGGTCTCGGAGGCACTGAAGCTTTCTTT
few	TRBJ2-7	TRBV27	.	CASSSLGGEAYEQYF	TGTGCCAGCAGTTCCCTAGGGGGAGAAGCCTACGAGCAGTACTTC
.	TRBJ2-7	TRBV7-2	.	CASSLGNDYEQYF	TGTGCCAGCAGCCTCGGCAACGACTACGAGCAGTACTTC
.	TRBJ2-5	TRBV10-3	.	CAGSAGPRQETQYF	TGTGCCGGCTCAGCGGGTCCTCGGCAAGAGACCCAGTACTTC
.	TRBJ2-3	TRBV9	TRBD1	CASSVEGQGLSTDTQYF	TGTGCCAGCAGCGTAGAGGGACAGGGTCTAAGCACAGATACGCAGTATTTT
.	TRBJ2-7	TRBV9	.	CASSKRHRPYEQYF	TGTGCCAGCAGCAAAAGACACCGACCCTACGAGCAGTACTTC
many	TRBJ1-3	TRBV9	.	CASSVEGSSGNTIYF	TGTGCCAGCAGCGTAGAAGGCAGCTCTGGAAACACCATATATTTT